These 20 T cell receptor beta chains originate from one sample sequenced in a study of memory B cells and T cells in multiple sclerosis. CFSE-dim autoproliferating and CFSE-high non-proliferating T cells from unstimulated culture were sequenced separately. Replicate wells were pooled after six to eight days of stimulus-free culture of roughly 5x10^7 CFSE-labeled PBMCs. Method: immunoSEQ multiplex PCR; TCRdb's copy keeps in-frame clones and lacks some. The table lists 40,000 to 50,000 clones, around 79% of them singletons. The antigens these receptors bind are not known. Sequencing was carried out using PBMCs from blood kept in culture. The source of these receptors is a human donor with multiple sclerosis.

V is TRBV20-1 and J is TRBJ1-2; 8 nucleotides agree with TRBD1. The V gene's germline CDR1 is DFQATT and CDR2 SNEGSKA (reference sequence). The CDR3 runs 10 residues. The CDR3 nucleotides read TGCAGCGCGGACAGGGAGGGCTACACCTTC. Protein sequence: CSADREGYTF.

V usage is TRBV9 and J usage is TRBJ1-2; D call uncertain. CDR1 and CDR2 from the germline V gene are SGDLS and YYNGEE. V lost 0 bases and J 4 bases, leaving 10 bases between the germline ends. The length of the CDR3 is 14 residues. This CDR3 is CASSVATEPYGYTF. In DNA form, the CDR3 reads TGTGCCAGCAGCGTAGCGACGGAACCCTATGGCTACACCTTC.

This clone was recorded only once. The J gene is TRBJ1-1, the V gene TRBV28; D unresolved. Germline assignment: CDR1 MDHEN and CDR2 SYDVKM. This CDR3 is built from 14 residues. The germline V and J ends were trimmed by 3 bases and 0 bases, with 8 bases remaining between them. The CDR3 spells CASSLGRMNTEAFF. The DNA of the CDR3 is TGTGCCAGCAGTTTGGGCAGAATGAACACTGAAGCTTTCTTT.

The chain couples TRBV15 to TRBJ1-4; 7 bases agree with TRBD1. The length of the CDR3 is 16 residues. CDR1 and CDR2 from the germline V gene are LNHNV and YYDKDF (reference sequence). V was clipped by 1 base and J by 8 bases; unmatched bases: 10. The CDR3 DNA reads as TGTGCCACCAGCAGAGCGGGGAACAGGGGCCGCGAAAAACTGTTTTTT. Residues: CATSRAGNRGREKLFF.

In this sample, this clone turned up once. J is TRBJ1-4 and V is TRBV4-3; D is perhaps TRBD1 (6 bases). V lost 0 bases and J 4 bases, leaving 18 bases between the germline ends. This CDR3 spans 18 amino acids. Per germline, CDR1 LGHNA and CDR2 YSLEER. CDR3 in DNA: TGCGCCAGCAGCCAAGATTCATGGGGGGCTGAGGTTAATGAAAAACTGTTTTTT. Amino acids: CASSQDSWGAEVNEKLFF.

The chain combines TRBV19 with TRBJ1-2; D not certain. The V and J ends lost 6 bases and 4 bases respectively, with 12 bases between them. The CDR3 sequence is 13 residues long. CDR1 is LNHDA, CDR2 SQIVND, per germline (reference sequence). In DNA form, the CDR3 reads TGTGCCAGTAGGCGTCTACAGAGCTATGGCTACACCTTC. As protein: CASRRLQSYGYTF.

V usage is TRBV5-1 and J usage is TRBJ2-1; the match to TRBD2 covers 8 bases. Germline lookup yields CDR1 SGHRS and CDR2 YFSETQ. The CDR3 extends over 16 amino acids. Unmatched junction bases numbered 6, after V lost 0 bases and J lost 4 bases. The CDR3 coding sequence is TGCGCCAGCAGCTTGGTGGGCGGGGGGCAGTACAATGAGCAGTTCTTC. It specifies CASSLVGGGQYNEQFF.

The CDR3 reads CASRIGPPPYEQYF. Written as DNA, the CDR3 is TGTGCCAGCAGGATTGGGCCGCCGCCCTACGAGCAGTACTTC. The V gene is TRBV27, the J gene TRBJ2-7; D is undetermined. V gave up 6 bases and J gave up 2 bases, with 14 bases separating them. Germline CDR1 MNHEY, CDR2 SMNVEV (reference sequence). This CDR3 has 14 amino acids.

The gene calls are TRBV28 and TRBJ2-7; D not resolved. Germline CDR1 reads MDHEN; CDR2 reads SYDVKM. The CDR3 runs 11 residues. Trimming took 5 bases from V and 4 from J, leaving 6 bases between them. The CDR3 is CASSMAYEQYF. CDR3 nucleotide sequence: TGTGCCAGCAGTATGGCTTACGAGCAGTACTTC.

The chain couples TRBV12-1 to TRBJ2-7; TRBD2 is the table's D call, not checked against the DNA. TRBV12-1 has pseudogene status. The CDR3 has 20 residues. The CDR3: CASSTPIRDYSYPHSYEQYF. CDR3 coding DNA: TGTGCCAGCAGCACCCCCATCCGGGACTATTCCTACCCACACTCCTACGAGCAGTACTTC.

V and J are TRBV9 and TRBJ2-5; 11 bases line up with TRBD1. Losses at the gene ends were 0 bases for V and 5 bases for J; bases not matched to a gene: 6. CDR1 and CDR2 from the germline V gene are SGDLS and YYNGEE. The CDR3 totals 16 residues. The CDR3 reads CASSVGGGQGVETQYF. CDR3 nucleotide sequence: TGTGCCAGCAGCGTAGGAGGGGGACAGGGGGTTGAGACCCAGTACTTC.

This sequence joins TRBV5-4 and TRBJ2-2, with TRBD1 identical over 9 bases. The junction had 18 bases not matched to a gene; V was cut back by 4 bases and J by 5 bases. The CDR3 length is 19 residues. Germline lookup yields CDR1 SGHNT and CDR2 YYREEE (reference sequence). CDR3 protein: CASSPSRDREVSETGELFF. CDR3 in DNA: TGTGCCAGCAGCCCCTCTCGGGACAGGGAGGTGAGCGAGACCGGGGAGCTGTTTTTT. Using reference TRBV5-4 and TRBJ2-2 for the parts outside the CDR3, the full variable domain is ETGVTQSPTHLIKTRGQQVTLRCSSQSGHNTVSWYQQALGQGPQFIFQYYREEENGRGNFPPRFSGLQFPNYSSELNVNALELDDSALYLCASSPSRDREVSETGELFFGEGSRLTVL.

The chain has TRBV4-1 and TRBJ2-7, with D hard to call. CDR3 length: 15 amino acids. Germline V gene data show CDR1 as MGHRA and CDR2 as YSYEKL. V shed 1 base and J shed 0 bases, with 10 bases lying between them. The CDR3 DNA reads as TGCGCCAGCAGCCAAGTGGCAATTAGCTCCTACGAGCAGTACTTC. Residues: CASSQVAISSYEQYF.

This rearrangement joins TRBV7-6 to TRBJ2-5; D ambiguous. V lost 2 bases, J lost 5 bases, and 9 bases lay in between. Looked up from germline, CDR1 is SGHVS and CDR2 is FNYEAQ. The CDR3 runs 13 residues. The CDR3 region is CASSLRPGETQYF. The CDR3 coding sequence is TGTGCCAGCAGCTTACGACCTGGGGAGACCCAGTACTTC.

This clone appeared once. The rearrangement links TRBV7-9 to TRBJ1-5; no definite D call. There are 16 residues in the CDR3. From germline, CDR1 is SEHNR and CDR2 FQNEAQ (reference sequence). Trimming removed 2 bases from V and 3 bases from J, with 14 bases in between. The CDR3 bases are TGTGCCAGCAGCTTAAAGCCGGGGAATAACAATCAGCCCCAGCATTTT. Encoded protein: CASSLKPGNNNQPQHF.

This clone was counted between two and nine times. The chain links TRBV4-1 to TRBJ1-6; D possibly corresponds to TRBD1 (5 bases). Germline lookup yields CDR1 MGHRA and CDR2 YSYEKL. CDR3 length equals 14 residues. V was trimmed by 2 bases and J by 7 bases, leaving 9 bases between them. CDR3 bases: TGCGCCAGCAGCCAAAACAGGCAGAATTCACCCCTCCACTTT. Translated, it gives CASSQNRQNSPLHF.

The gene calls are TRBV30 and TRBJ1-4; no reliable D call. CDR3 length: 13 residues. V lost 0 bases and J 7 bases, leaving 9 bases between the germline ends. The germline gives CDR1 GTSNPN, CDR2 SVGIG (reference sequence). The CDR3 is CAWSVRQSEKLFF. The CDR3 nucleotides read TGTGCCTGGAGTGTACGGCAGTCTGAAAAACTGTTTTTT.

The gene calls are TRBV4-1 and TRBJ2-7; a weak D match, TRBD2 (7 bases). V was pared by 0 bases and J by 3 bases, with 12 bases between. The CDR3 extends over 15 amino acids. Germline CDR1 is MGHRA and CDR2 is YSYEKL. CDR3: CASSQERGGFYEQYF. As DNA, the CDR3 is TGCGCCAGCAGCCAAGAGAGGGGGGGCTTCTACGAGCAGTACTTC.

This clone came up once. The chain combines TRBV7-3 with TRBJ2-3, with a tentative D call TRBD1 (6 bases). Trimming stripped 5 bases from V and 0 bases from J, with 15 bases between. CDR1 and CDR2 (germline): SGHTA, FQGTGA. There are 16 residues in the CDR3. The CDR3 region has the DNA TGTGCCAGCAGCATCACCGGGACACCTAGCACAGATACGCAGTATTTT. This sequence encodes CASSITGTPSTDTQYF.

There are a few counts of this clone. V usage is TRBV7-2 and J usage is TRBJ1-4; tentatively, D is TRBD1 (5 bases). Trimming removed 1 base from V and 8 bases from J, with 8 bases in between. This CDR3 region has 13 residues. Germline V gives CDR1 SGHTA, CDR2 FQGNSA. The CDR3 region is CASSLGGREKLFF. The CDR3 DNA sequence: TGTGCCAGCAGCTTAGGGGGGAGGGAAAAACTGTTTTTT.